This T cell receptor (beta chain) was profiled in a study of blood T cell repertoires in COVID-19. Study-wide context: Italy, Spain and the United States were the sources of the convalescent and acute COVID-19 samples. The analysed material was cDNA or gDNA that came from T cells, B-cell-depleted T cells, or PBMCs.

V lost 6 bases to trimming and J lost 5 bases; unmatched junction nucleotides: 5. CDR1 is MNHEY, CDR2 SVGAGI, per germline. The CDR3 spans 14 residues. As processed by the authors: Reference gene primer amplification gave nucleated cell count estimates. The repertoire was sequenced with immunoSEQ multiplex PCR; TCRdb's copy has only in-frame clones and lacks some. V and J calls and clone size are as listed in that table; D and trimming were resolved from the DNA. Of around 65,000 clones in the sample, around 81% were seen once. This TCR was sampled from a man between 65 and 85 years old with acute or convalescent COVID-19. Sequencing was performed on peripheral blood. V usage is TRBV6-5 and J usage is TRBJ1-5; 9 nucleotides agree with TRBD1. The DNA of the CDR3 is TGTGCCAGCAGGCGGACAGGGGTTCATCAGCCCCAGCATTTT. Protein: CASRRTGVHQPQHF.